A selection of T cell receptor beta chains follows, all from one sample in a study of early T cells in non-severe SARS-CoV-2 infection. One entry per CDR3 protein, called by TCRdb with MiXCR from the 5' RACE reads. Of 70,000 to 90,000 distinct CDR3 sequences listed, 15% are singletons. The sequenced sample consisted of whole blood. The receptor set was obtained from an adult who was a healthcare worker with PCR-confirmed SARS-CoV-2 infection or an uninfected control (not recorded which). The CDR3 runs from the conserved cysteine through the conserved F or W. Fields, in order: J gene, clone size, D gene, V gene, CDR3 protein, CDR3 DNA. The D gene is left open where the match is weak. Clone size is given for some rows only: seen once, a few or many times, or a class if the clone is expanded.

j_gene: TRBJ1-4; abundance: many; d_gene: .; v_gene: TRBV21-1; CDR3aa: CAKTDSATNEKLFF; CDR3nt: TGTGCCAAGACGGACAGTGCAACTAATGAAAAACTGTTTTTT
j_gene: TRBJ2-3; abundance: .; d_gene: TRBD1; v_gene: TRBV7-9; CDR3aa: CASSLTGDTDTQYF; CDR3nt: TGTGCCAGCAGCTTGACAGGGGATACAGATACGCAGTATTTT
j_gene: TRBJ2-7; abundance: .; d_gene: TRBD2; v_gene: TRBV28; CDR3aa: CASSPSGGAYEQYF; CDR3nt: TGTGCCAGCAGTCCCAGCGGGGGTGCCTACGAGCAGTACTTC
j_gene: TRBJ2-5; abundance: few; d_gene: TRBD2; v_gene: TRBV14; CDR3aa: CASSHIAGVETQYF; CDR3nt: TGTGCCAGCAGCCATATAGCGGGAGTGGAGACCCAGTACTTC
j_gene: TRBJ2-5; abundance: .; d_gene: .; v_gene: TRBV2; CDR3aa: CASSESIHTETQYF; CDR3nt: TGTGCCAGCAGTGAAAGCATACATACCGAGACCCAGTACTTC
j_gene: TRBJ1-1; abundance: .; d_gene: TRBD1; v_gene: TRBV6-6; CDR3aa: CASSTAPGTGALNTEAFF; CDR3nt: TGTGCCAGCAGTACCGCTCCCGGGACAGGGGCATTGAACACTGAAGCTTTCTTT
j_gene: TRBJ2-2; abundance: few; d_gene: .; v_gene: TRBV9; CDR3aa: CASRASGAGELFF; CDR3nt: TGTGCCAGCAGGGCCTCAGGGGCCGGGGAGCTGTTTTTT
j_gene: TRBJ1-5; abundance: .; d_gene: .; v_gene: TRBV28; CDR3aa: CASNIPGSNQPQHF; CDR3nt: TGTGCCAGCAACATCCCGGGGAGCAATCAGCCCCAGCATTTT
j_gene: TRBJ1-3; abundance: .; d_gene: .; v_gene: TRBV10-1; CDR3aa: CASSSGPSSGNTIYF; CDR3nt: TGCGCCAGCAGTTCCGGACCGTCCTCTGGAAACACCATATATTTT
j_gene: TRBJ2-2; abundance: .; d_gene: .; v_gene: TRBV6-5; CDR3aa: CASSYSDGSGELIF; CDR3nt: TGTGCCAGCAGTTACTCTGACGGTTCCGGGGAGCTGATTTTT
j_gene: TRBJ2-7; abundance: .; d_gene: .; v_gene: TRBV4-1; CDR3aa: CASSPTRTSYEQYF; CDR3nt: TGCGCCAGCAGCCCCACTCGGACATCTTACGAGCAGTACTTC
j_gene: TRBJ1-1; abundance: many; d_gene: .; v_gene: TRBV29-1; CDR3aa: CSVGRGYTEAFF; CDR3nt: TGCAGCGTTGGAAGGGGCTACACTGAAGCTTTCTTT
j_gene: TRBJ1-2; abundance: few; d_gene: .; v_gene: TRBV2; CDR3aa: CASSEIRGYTF; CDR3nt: TGTGCCAGCAGTGAAATCCGTGGCTACACCTTC
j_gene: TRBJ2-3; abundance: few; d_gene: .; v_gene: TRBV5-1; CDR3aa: CASSPGGSRGGRTQYF; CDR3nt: TGCGCCAGCAGCCCTGGTGGTAGCCGAGGCGGCCGTACGCAGTATTTT
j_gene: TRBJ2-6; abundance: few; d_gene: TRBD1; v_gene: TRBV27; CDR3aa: CASSFLATGAVSGANVLTF; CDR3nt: TGTGCCAGCAGTTTCTTAGCGACAGGGGCGGTCTCTGGGGCCAACGTCCTGACTTTC
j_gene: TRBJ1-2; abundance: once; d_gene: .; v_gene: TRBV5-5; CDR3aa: CASSFDTGPNYGYTF; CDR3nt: TGTGCCAGCAGCTTCGACACAGGGCCCAACTATGGCTACACCTTC
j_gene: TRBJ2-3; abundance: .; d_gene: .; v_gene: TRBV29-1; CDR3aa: CSVGLGWSTDTQYF; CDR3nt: TGCAGCGTTGGGCTGGGGTGGAGCACAGATACGCAGTATTTT
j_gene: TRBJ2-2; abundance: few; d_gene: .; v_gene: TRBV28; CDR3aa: CASTSGYTGELFF; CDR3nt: TGTGCCAGCACATCGGGTTACACCGGGGAGCTGTTTTTT
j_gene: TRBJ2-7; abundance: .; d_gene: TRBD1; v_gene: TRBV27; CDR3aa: CASSFPIVLPGQDRDEQYF; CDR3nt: TGTGCCAGCAGTTTCCCTATCGTCCTCCCGGGACAGGACAGGGACGAGCAGTACTTC
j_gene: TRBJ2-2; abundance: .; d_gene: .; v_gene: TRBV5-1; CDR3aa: CASSLGAPSTGELFF; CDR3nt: TGCGCCAGCAGCTTGGGGGCGCCGAGTACCGGGGAGCTGTTTTTT
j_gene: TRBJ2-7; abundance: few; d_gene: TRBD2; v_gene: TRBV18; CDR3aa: CASSAGAAYEQYF; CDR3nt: TGTGCCAGCTCCGCGGGAGCAGCCTACGAGCAGTACTTC
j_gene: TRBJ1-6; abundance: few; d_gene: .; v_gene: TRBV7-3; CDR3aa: CASSFGTENSPLHF; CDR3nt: TGTGCCAGCAGCTTTGGGACGGAGAATTCACCCCTCCACTTT
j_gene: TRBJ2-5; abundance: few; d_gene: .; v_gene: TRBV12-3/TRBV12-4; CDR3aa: CASSLRVASDLRETQYF; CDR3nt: TGTGCCAGCAGTTTGAGGGTCGCTAGCGACCTCCGAGAGACCCAGTACTTC
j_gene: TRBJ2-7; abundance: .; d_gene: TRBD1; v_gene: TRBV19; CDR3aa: CASSLGQGAYEQYF; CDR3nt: TGTGCCAGTAGTTTGGGACAGGGGGCCTACGAGCAGTACTTC
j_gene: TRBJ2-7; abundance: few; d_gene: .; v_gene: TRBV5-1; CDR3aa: CASSLVPGELVAQYF; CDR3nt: TGCGCCAGCAGCTTGGTGCCAGGGGAGCTGGTGGCGCAGTACTTC
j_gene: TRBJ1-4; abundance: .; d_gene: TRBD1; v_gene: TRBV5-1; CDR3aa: CASRGDSTNEKLIF; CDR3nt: TGCGCCAGCAGGGGGGACAGCACTAATGAAAAACTGATTTTT
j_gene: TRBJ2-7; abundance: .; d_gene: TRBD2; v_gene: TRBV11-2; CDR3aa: CASSLAGLAGMGQYF; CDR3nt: TGTGCCAGCAGCTTAGCCGGACTAGCGGGAATGGGGCAGTACTTC
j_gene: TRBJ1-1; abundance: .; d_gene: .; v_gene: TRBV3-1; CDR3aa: CASSLRPRGTEAFF; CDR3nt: TGTGCCAGCAGCCTACGACCCCGGGGCACTGAAGCTTTCTTT
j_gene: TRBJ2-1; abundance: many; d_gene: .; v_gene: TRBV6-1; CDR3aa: CASRLEGPGEQFF; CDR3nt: TGTGCCAGCAGACTAGAGGGCCCGGGGGAGCAGTTCTTC
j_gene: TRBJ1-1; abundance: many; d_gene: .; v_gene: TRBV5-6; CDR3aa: CASSLGQMNTEAFF; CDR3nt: TGTGCCAGCAGCTTGGGACAGATGAACACTGAAGCTTTCTTT
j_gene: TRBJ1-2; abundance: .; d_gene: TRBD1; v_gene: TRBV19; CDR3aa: CASTMASGTGSYGYTF; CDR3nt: TGTGCCAGTACTATGGCATCCGGGACAGGGAGCTATGGCTACACCTTC
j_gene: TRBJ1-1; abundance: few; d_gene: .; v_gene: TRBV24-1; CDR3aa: CNTNTEAFF; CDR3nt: TGTAATACGAACACTGAAGCTTTCTTT